The next 30 T cell receptor beta chains were all read from a single sample in a study of T cell responses to AZD1222 COVID-19 vaccine. Profiled with immunoSEQ multiplex PCR; TCRdb holds only in-frame clones, not every one. The sample lists 160,000 or so clones, 90% occurring once. This specimen was peripheral blood, taken on day 0 of AZD1222 vaccination. The source of these receptors is an adult in good health.

The rearrangement uses TRBV11-2 and TRBJ1-2; D is undetermined. The CDR3 is 14 amino acids. The germline V and J ends were trimmed by 1 base and 1 base, with 7 bases remaining between them. The germline V gene has CDR1 SGHAT and CDR2 FQNNGV. CDR3 in amino acids: CASSLVGLNYGYTF. DNA for the CDR3: TGTGCCAGCAGCTTAGTAGGCCTTAACTATGGCTACACCTTC.

This sequence joins TRBV19 and TRBJ1-5; 9 bases match TRBD1. J was trimmed by 0 bases and V by 3 bases; bases with no gene match: 3. The germline CDR1 and CDR2 sequences are LNHDA and SQIVND (reference sequence). The CDR3 is made up of 16 amino acids. CDR3 amino acids: CASSMGQGYSNQPQHF. The CDR3, as DNA: TGTGCCAGTAGTATGGGACAGGGCTATAGCAATCAGCCCCAGCATTTT.

The chain's CDR3 is CASSADRGTGELFF. The CDR3 coding sequence is TGTGCCAGCAGCGCAGACAGGGGGACCGGGGAGCTGTTTTTT. The chain recombines TRBV11-1 with TRBJ2-2; 9 bases agree with TRBD1. V dropped 5 bases and J dropped 5; count of bases not matched to a gene: 3. Germline CDR1 and CDR2: SGHAT and FQDESV (reference sequence). CDR3 length equals 14 residues.

The chain carries TRBV7-3 and TRBJ2-7, with 16 bases lining up with TRBD2. The CDR3 runs to 16 residues. The germline V gene encodes CDR1 SGHTA and CDR2 FQGTGA. Trimming at V came to 0 bases and at J to 4 bases, leaving 0 bases not matched to a gene. DNA for the CDR3: TGTGCCAGCAGCTTAACGGGACTAGCGGGAGGGTACGAGCAGTACTTC. Its protein is CASSLTGLAGGYEQYF.

This chain connects TRBV27 to TRBJ2-1; maybe TRBD2 (6 bases). The CDR3 contains 16 residues. CDR1 is MNHEY and CDR2 is SMNVEV in the germline V gene (reference sequence). Trimming removed 2 bases from V and 0 bases from J, with 11 bases in between. DNA for the CDR3: TGTGCCAGCAGTTTAATAGCGGCCAGCTCCTACAATGAGCAGTTCTTC. Protein sequence: CASSLIAASSYNEQFF.

The V and J genes are TRBV28 and TRBJ1-1; D gene ambiguous. In germline, CDR1 is MDHEN, CDR2 SYDVKM. Trimming removed 10 bases from V and 2 bases from J, with 11 bases in between. CDR3 length: 12 amino acids. The CDR3 DNA is TGTGCCACCTCCGACCGTAACACTGAAGCTTTCTTT. Residues: CATSDRNTEAFF.

A single count supports this clone. The chain links TRBV27 to TRBJ2-5, with D uncertain. CDR1 is MNHEY, CDR2 SMNVEV, per germline (reference sequence). V lost 5 bases, J lost 3 bases, and 13 bases lay in between. This CDR3 has 14 amino acids. The CDR3 DNA reads TGTGCCAGCAGTATGTACAGACAAAAAGAGACCCAGTACTTC. It is translated as CASSMYRQKETQYF.

This chain joins TRBV27 and TRBJ1-1; D is unclear. V was pared by 2 bases and J by 1 base, with 8 bases between. The CDR3 sequence is 14 residues long. Germline CDR1 MNHEY, CDR2 SMNVEV (reference sequence). The CDR3 here is CASSLTERNTEAFF. CDR3 bases: TGTGCCAGCAGTTTAACCGAGAGGAACACTGAAGCTTTCTTT.

V gene TRBV19 combines with J gene TRBJ1-2; no firm D call. The CDR3 sequence is 15 residues long. CDR1 LNHDA and CDR2 SQIVND come from the germline V gene (reference sequence). Trimming left V 3 bases short and J 2 bases short, with 13 bases between. The CDR3 DNA reads as TGTGCCAGTAGTATTTCCTACGCTGAAAACTATGGCTACACCTTC. Translating gives CASSISYAENYGYTF.

The V and J genes are TRBV27 and TRBJ1-1, with D possibly TRBD1 on 6 matching bases. From germline, CDR1 is MNHEY and CDR2 SMNVEV (reference sequence). V lost 3 bases, J lost 5 bases, and 19 bases lay in between. The CDR3 is made up of 16 amino acids. DNA for the CDR3: TGTGCCAGCAGTTTTACAACAGGGTCGTGGAAAACTGAAGCTTTCTTT. Its translation: CASSFTTGSWKTEAFF.

This chain connects TRBV2 to TRBJ1-1; 8 bases line up with TRBD1. Losses at the gene ends were 4 bases for V and 5 bases for J; bases not matched to a gene: 9. Germline lookup yields CDR1 SNHLY and CDR2 FYNNEI. The CDR3 length is 15 residues. The CDR3 DNA is TGTGCCAGCAGTGGCCTCCGGACAGGGAATACTGAAGCTTTCTTT. As protein: CASSGLRTGNTEAFF.

This chain joins TRBV29-1 and TRBJ2-5; 7 bases map to TRBD1. V shed 6 bases and J 2 bases; nucleotides not matched to a gene: 3. CDR1 SQVTM and CDR2 ANQGSEA come from the germline V gene. This CDR3 spans 12 amino acids. CDR3 sequence reads: CSVNRGQETQYF. The DNA of the CDR3 is TGCAGCGTGAACAGGGGACAAGAGACCCAGTACTTC.

The J gene is TRBJ2-1, the V gene TRBV5-6, with TRBD2 identical over 8 bases. V lost 1 base, J lost 8 bases, and 14 bases stayed unmatched. Germline CDR1 is SGHDT and CDR2 is YYEEEE. CDR3 length: 17 amino acids. The CDR3 DNA follows: TGTGCCAGCAGCTTGTTTTATGGGACTAGGGTTTCCCATGAGCAGTTCTTC. Residues: CASSLFYGTRVSHEQFF.

The chain combines TRBV5-6 with TRBJ2-7; TRBD1 matches 9 bases. This CDR3 is 15 amino acids long. Trimming cost V 5 bases and J 0 bases; bases outside gene matches: 6. Germline CDR1 reads SGHDT; CDR2 reads YYEEEE. The CDR3 protein is CASRSGTGSSYEQYF. DNA for the CDR3: TGTGCCAGCAGGTCCGGGACAGGGAGCTCCTACGAGCAGTACTTC.

The V gene is TRBV19, the J gene TRBJ2-7; TRBD2 might be the D (6 bases). The CDR3 loop spans 13 amino acids. Trimming took 11 bases from V and 0 from J, leaving 14 bases between them. In germline, CDR1 is LNHDA, CDR2 SQIVND (reference sequence). The CDR3 sequence is CAAGGAASYEQYF. The CDR3 nucleotides are TGTGCCGCGGGCGGGGCAGCCTCCTACGAGCAGTACTTC.

In DNA, the CDR3 is TGTGCCAGCAGTCCACACAATCAGCCCCAGCATTTT. It specifies CASSPHNQPQHF. This chain uses TRBV12-3 or TRBV12-4 with TRBJ1-5, with D unclear. V was clipped by 5 bases and J by 3 bases, with 5 bases between them. This CDR3 spans 12 amino acids.

The CDR3 region is CASSPSSYEQYF. The CDR3, as DNA: TGTGCCAGCTCACCGAGCTCCTACGAGCAGTACTTC. The V gene is TRBV18, the J gene TRBJ2-7; D gene ambiguous. Germline-derived CDR1 and CDR2 are KGHSH and LQKENI. CDR3 length: 12 amino acids. Trimming removed 3 bases from V and 0 bases from J, with 3 bases in between. Full variable domain (missing parts from reference TRBV18 and TRBJ2-7): NAGVMQNPRHLVRRRGQEARLRCSPMKGHSHVYWYRQLPEEGLKFMVYLQKENIIDESGMPKERFSAEFPKEGPSILRIQQVVRGDSAAYFCASSPSSYEQYFGPGTRLTVT.

This chain uses TRBV12-3 or TRBV12-4 with TRBJ1-1, with D possibly TRBD1 on 5 matching bases. The length of the CDR3 is 13 residues. V lost 3 bases and J 5 bases, leaving 10 bases between the germline ends. DNA for the CDR3: TGTGCCAGCAGTTTTGGCAGGGTGACTGAAGCTTTCTTT. It yields the protein CASSFGRVTEAFF.

V gene TRBV28 combines with J gene TRBJ1-1; 10 bases match TRBD1. Germline trimming cut 2 bases from V and 6 bases from J; bases unmatched to any gene: 3. From germline, CDR1 is MDHEN and CDR2 SYDVKM. This CDR3 contains 14 residues. CDR3 region: CASSLIGQGAEAFF. The CDR3 coding sequence is TGTGCCAGCAGTTTAATAGGACAGGGGGCTGAAGCTTTCTTT.

CDR3 sequence reads: CASSPEGFRETQYF. Here the CDR3 DNA reads TGTGCCAGCAGTCCGGAGGGCTTCCGTGAGACCCAGTACTTC. This chain connects TRBV27 to TRBJ2-5; tentative D call: TRBD2 (6 bases). Germline V gene lookup returns CDR1 MNHEY and CDR2 SMNVEV (reference sequence). The CDR3 length is 14 residues. The V end was cut by 5 bases, the J end by 5 bases, with 15 bases between.

The rearrangement uses TRBV5-1 and TRBJ1-2; no clear D gene. Germline lookup yields CDR1 SGHRS and CDR2 YFSETQ. This CDR3 has 15 residues. V lost 0 bases and J lost 8, with 17 bases in between. The chain's CDR3 is CASSLGALTTMGYTF. CDR3 bases: TGCGCCAGCAGCTTGGGGGCACTTACTACTATGGGCTACACCTTC.

The table lists this clone with a count of one. The V gene is TRBV27, the J gene TRBJ2-1; 8 positions agree with TRBD2. This CDR3 region has 16 residues. With V trimmed by 4 bases and J by 7 bases, 12 bases remained unmatched. Germline-derived CDR1 and CDR2 are MNHEY and SMNVEV (reference sequence). The CDR3 sequence: CASSYEAGASGNEQFF. For the CDR3, the DNA is TGTGCCAGCAGTTATGAAGCGGGAGCATCTGGGAATGAGCAGTTCTTC.

The chain carries TRBV6-5 and TRBJ2-3, with D tentatively TRBD2 (5 bases). V was shortened by 4 bases and J by 2 bases, with 16 bases between the two germline ends. Germline V gives CDR1 MNHEY, CDR2 SVGAGI. This CDR3 has 16 residues. CDR3 in amino acids: CASSSARSGPTDTQYF. CDR3 sequence (DNA): TGTGCCAGCAGTTCGGCCAGGAGCGGACCCACAGATACGCAGTATTTT.

This sequence joins TRBV25-1 and TRBJ2-3, with no clear D. Trimming removed 1 base from V and 4 bases from J, with 9 bases in between. In germline, CDR1 is MGHDK, CDR2 SYGVNS. This CDR3 is built from 14 residues. CDR3 DNA sequence: TGTGCCAGCAGTGAATTCTTCTTTCCAGATACGCAGTATTTT. Translated, it gives CASSEFFFPDTQYF.

This clone was found a few times. The chain uses TRBV6-2 or TRBV6-3 and TRBJ2-2; 11 bases match TRBD2. Germline V lookup: CDR1 MNHEY, CDR2 SVGEGT. Germline trimming cut 5 bases from V and 6 bases from J; bases unmatched to any gene: 8. This CDR3 contains 16 residues. Written as DNA, the CDR3 is TGTGCCAGCAGTACCAGGGTAGCGGGAGGGTCCGGGGAGCTGTTTTTT. Its translation is CASSTRVAGGSGELFF.

The rearrangement links TRBV5-6 to TRBJ2-7; 11 bases fit TRBD1. The CDR3 is 15 amino acids. CDR1 SGHDT and CDR2 YYEEEE come from the germline V gene. J gave up 6 bases and V 0 bases, and 5 bases lay outside the gene matches. Here the CDR3 reads CASSLGTGGRGEQYF. The CDR3 DNA follows: TGTGCCAGCAGCTTGGGGACAGGGGGCAGGGGCGAGCAGTACTTC.

The rearrangement joins TRBV7-7 to TRBJ2-5; D uncertain. The germline V and J ends were trimmed by 3 bases and 3 bases, with 8 bases remaining between them. The germline V gene has CDR1 SSHAT and CDR2 FNYEAQ (reference sequence). The CDR3 has 13 amino acids. CDR3 DNA: TGTGCCAGCAGCTTGGTCGGAGAAGAGACCCAGTACTTC. Protein: CASSLVGEETQYF.

The genes are TRBV15 and TRBJ1-2; D is perhaps TRBD1 (5 bases). The CDR3 consists of 14 residues. Trimming shortened V by 5 bases and J by 3 bases, and 13 bases separated the two germline ends. Germline loops: CDR1 LNHNV, CDR2 YYDKDF (reference sequence). The CDR3 DNA follows: TGTGCCACCAGCCCTAACGCGGGGGACTATGGCTACACCTTC. Encoded protein: CATSPNAGDYGYTF.

This rearrangement joins TRBV4-1 to TRBJ1-1; the D is unclear. The CDR3 is made up of 12 amino acids. Germline lookup yields CDR1 MGHRA and CDR2 YSYEKL. Trimming shortened V by 0 bases and J by 9 bases, and 8 bases separated the two germline ends. CDR3 nucleotides: TGCGCCAGCAGCCAAGACGGGCAACAAGCTTTCTTT. Encoded protein: CASSQDGQQAFF.

The gene calls are TRBV28 and TRBJ2-3, with 11 positions matching TRBD2. The length of the CDR3 is 15 residues. Trimming took 5 bases from V and 3 from J; bases not matched to a gene: 4. CDR1 and CDR2 from the germline V gene are MDHEN and SYDVKM. The CDR3 sequence: CASSHSGRVTDTQYF. The CDR3 coding sequence is TGTGCCAGCAGTCATAGCGGGAGGGTGACAGATACGCAGTATTTT.